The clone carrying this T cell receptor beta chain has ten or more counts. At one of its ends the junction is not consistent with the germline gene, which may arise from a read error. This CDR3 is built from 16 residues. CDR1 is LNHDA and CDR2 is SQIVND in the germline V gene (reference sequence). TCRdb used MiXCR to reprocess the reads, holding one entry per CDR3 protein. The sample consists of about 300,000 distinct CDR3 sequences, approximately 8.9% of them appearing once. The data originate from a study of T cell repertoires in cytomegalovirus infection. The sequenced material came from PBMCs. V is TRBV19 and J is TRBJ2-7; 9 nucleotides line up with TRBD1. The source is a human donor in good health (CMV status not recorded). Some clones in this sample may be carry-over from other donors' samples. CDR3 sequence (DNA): TGTGCCAGTAGTGTAGAAGCGGGACAGGGTTACTACGAGCAGTACTTC. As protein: CASSVEAGQGYYEQYF. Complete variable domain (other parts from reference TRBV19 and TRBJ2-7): DGGITQSPKYLFRKEGQNVTLSCEQNLNHDAMYWYRQDPGQGLRLIYYSQIVNDFQKGDIAEGYSVSREKKESFPLTVTSAQKNPTAFYLCASSVEAGQGYYEQYFGPGTRLTVT.